The entry below describes one T cell receptor beta chain. This entry comes from a study of shared clonotypes between healthy human individuals. The CDR3 has 14 amino acids. CDR1 is MNHEY and CDR2 is SVGAGI in the germline V gene. V was trimmed by 6 bases and J by 4 bases, leaving 15 bases between them. Here immunoSEQ multiplex PCR was the method, and the copy in TCRdb shows in-frame clones only, minus some. The repertoire holds about 2.4 million clones, with under 95% as singletons. This clonotype originated in a man between 18 and 35 years old in good health. Some clones in this sample may be carry-over from other donors' samples. This chain connects TRBV6-5 to TRBJ1-2; a possible D gene is TRBD1 (6 bases). The sample consisted of naive CD4+ T cells from PBMCs. Documented subset: CD45RA+ positively selected. The CDR3 region is CASRATGFSYGYTF. The CDR3 coding sequence is TGTGCCAGCAGGGCAACAGGGTTTAGCTATGGCTACACCTTC.